The sample holds one count of the clone carrying this TCR beta chain. V lost 0 bases to trimming and J lost 9 bases; unmatched junction nucleotides: 4. This CDR3 region has 13 residues. Germline CDR1 is SGHRS and CDR2 is YFSETQ. The data originate from a study of cytomegalovirus exposure and HLA in healthy donors. Across the study: A preliminary data release comprised roughly 80 million unique TCRs obtained from HLA-typed donors.

A multiplex PCR was run with 60 Vbeta primers and 13 Jbeta primers. Data came from immunoSEQ multiplex PCR; TCRdb stores just in-frame clones and leaves some out. The table records about 95,000 clones, about four fifths of them present only once. Specimen: PBMCs. The chain has TRBV5-1 and TRBJ1-2; TRBD1 agrees at 8 bases. The sequence was obtained from a woman aged 40 to 50 in good health and CMV-seronegative. CDR3 loop: CASSLVQGASYTF. CDR3 nucleotide sequence: TGCGCCAGCAGCTTGGTTCAGGGGGCGAGCTACACCTTC.